These 23 T cell receptor beta chains came from one sample sequenced in a study of shared clonotypes between healthy human individuals. The data were produced by immunoSEQ multiplex PCR, yet TCRdb's version contains in-frame clones alone and is incomplete. Of about 1.1 million clones listed, 77% were seen once; the top ten hold 0.7% to 0.95%. The specimen sequenced was memory CD4+ T cells from PBMCs. The subset here: CD45RA-negative fraction. The receptor set was obtained from a man aged 18-30 years in good health. Some clones in this sample may be carry-over from other donors' samples.

The chain is built from TRBV5-1 and TRBJ1-5; D not certain. CDR3 size: 15 residues. V lost 0 bases to trimming and J lost 4 bases, with 11 bases between them. The germline gives CDR1 SGHRS, CDR2 YFSETQ. Written as DNA, the CDR3 is TGCGCCAGCAGCTTGGGTGTTGGTGGGAATCAGCCCCAGCATTTT. Protein: CASSLGVGGNQPQHF. Filled out from reference TRBV5-1 and TRBJ1-5, the complete variable domain reads KAGVTQTPRYLIKTRGQQVTLSCSPISGHRSVSWYQQTPGQGLQFLFEYFSETQRNKGNFPGRFSGRQFSNSRSEMNVSTLELGDSALYLCASSLGVGGNQPQHFGDGTRLSIL.

This clone was detected only once. The chain has TRBV4-1 and TRBJ2-7; TRBD2 matches at 8 bases. V lost 6 bases and J lost 0; bases outside the gene matches: 4. Germline loops: CDR1 MGHRA, CDR2 YSYEKL. The CDR3 has 14 residues. CDR3 nucleotides: TGCGCCAGCAGTCTTAGCGGGACCTCCTACGAGCAGTACTTC. Its translation: CASSLSGTSYEQYF.

The V and J genes are TRBV6-5 and TRBJ2-7; 9 bases map to TRBD1. CDR1 and CDR2 (germline): MNHEY, SVGAGI. J lost 3 bases, V lost 6 bases, and 9 bases had no gene match. There are 15 residues in the CDR3. CDR3 in DNA: TGTGCCAGCAGAGCCCCGGGACAGGGAAACTACGAGCAGTACTTC. This sequence encodes CASRAPGQGNYEQYF.

This clone was seen just once. This sequence joins TRBV6-1 and TRBJ1-5, with D perhaps matching TRBD1 (5 bases). This CDR3 spans 17 amino acids. V was clipped by 1 base and J by 2 bases, with 15 bases between them. Germline lookup yields CDR1 MNHNS and CDR2 SASEGT. This CDR3 is CASSEGRRARGNQPQHF. CDR3 coding DNA: TGTGCCAGCAGTGAAGGTCGCAGGGCCCGTGGCAATCAGCCCCAGCATTTT.

Only a few counts were recorded for this clone. The chain combines TRBV28 with TRBJ1-5, with 7 bases matching TRBD1. Losses at the gene ends were 3 bases for V and 0 bases for J; bases not matched to a gene: 8. The CDR3 extends over 17 amino acids. Germline CDR1 reads MDHEN; CDR2 reads SYDVKM. The chain's CDR3 is CASSLYYGTVSNQPQHF. In DNA form, the CDR3 reads TGTGCCAGCAGTTTGTACTACGGGACAGTTAGCAATCAGCCCCAGCATTTT.

Regarding this clone: At the DNA level, this CDR3 is encoded by other sequences in the same sample as well. The chain uses TRBV7-2 and TRBJ1-5; 8 bases line up with TRBD1. There are 15 residues in the CDR3. Germline values: CDR1 SGHTA, CDR2 FQGNSA. J lost 3 bases, V lost 1 base, and 2 bases had no gene match. The CDR3 region is CASSLGQGPNQPQHF. The CDR3 DNA reads as TGTGCCAGCAGCTTAGGACAGGGGCCCAATCAGCCCCAGCATTTT.

The rearrangement uses TRBV25-1 and TRBJ1-2; 8 positions agree with TRBD1. This CDR3 has 13 amino acids. CDR1 is MGHDK, CDR2 SYGVNS, per germline. The J segment lost 8 bases and the V segment lost 3 bases, leaving 5 bases of the junction unmatched. CDR3 sequence: CASSDDRGWGYTF. CDR3 DNA: TGTGCCAGCAGTGACGACAGGGGTTGGGGCTACACCTTC.

The chain combines TRBV5-1 with TRBJ1-1; D is uncertain. Germline V gene lookup returns CDR1 SGHRS and CDR2 YFSETQ. Trimming removed 4 bases at V and 2 bases at J, with 9 bases between. The CDR3 consists of 13 residues. CDR3 residues: CASSIRTNTEAFF. CDR3 nucleotide sequence: TGCGCCAGCAGCATTCGAACTAACACTGAAGCTTTCTTT.

V usage is TRBV5-3 and J usage is TRBJ2-7, with 13 bases that match TRBD2. TRBV5-3 is flagged as an ORF with uncertain function. This CDR3 contains 20 residues. Losses at the gene ends were 4 bases for V and 5 bases for J; bases not matched to a gene: 21. This CDR3 reads CARSPPRTSGRANLRNEQYF. The DNA of the CDR3 is TGTGCCAGAAGCCCACCCAGGACTAGCGGGAGAGCCAACCTTCGGAACGAGCAGTACTTC.

Comment on this clone: Distinct nucleotide sequences in the sample also encode this CDR3. The chain couples TRBV28 to TRBJ1-5; D gene unclear. V was clipped by 3 bases and J by 1 base, with 10 bases between them. The CDR3 loop spans 15 amino acids. Germline lookup yields CDR1 MDHEN and CDR2 SYDVKM. The CDR3 spells CASSLGGTSNQPQHF. CDR3 DNA: TGTGCCAGCAGTTTGGGAGGCACAAGCAATCAGCCCCAGCATTTT. The full variable domain, in which reference TRBV28 and TRBJ1-5 provide the parts outside the CDR3, is DVKVTQSSRYLVKRTGEKVFLECVQDMDHENMFWYRQDPGLGLRLIYFSYDVKMKEKGDIPEGYSVSREKKERFSLILESASTNQTSMYLCASSLGGTSNQPQHFGDGTRLSIL.

The chain joins TRBV5-1 to TRBJ2-3; D is possibly TRBD1 (6 bases). The CDR3 consists of 15 residues. CDR1 and CDR2 (germline): SGHRS, YFSETQ. V shed 3 bases and J shed 1 base, with 12 bases lying between them. CDR3 residues: CASSSTGPRTDTQYF. The DNA for the CDR3 is TGCGCCAGCAGCTCGACAGGTCCGCGCACAGATACGCAGTATTTT.

J is TRBJ2-2 and V is TRBV30; D is undetermined. Germline V gene data show CDR1 as GTSNPN and CDR2 as SVGIG (reference sequence). V was pared by 0 bases and J by 4 bases, with 12 bases between. The CDR3 is 15 residues long. The CDR3 region is CAWSVLLKATGELFF. The CDR3 DNA reads TGTGCCTGGAGTGTACTTTTAAAGGCCACCGGGGAGCTGTTTTTT.

This clone came up a few times. The chain carries TRBV9 and TRBJ1-3; no definite D call. V lost 0 bases and J 4 bases, leaving 14 bases between the germline ends. CDR1 is SGDLS, CDR2 YYNGEE, per germline. The CDR3 spans 16 residues. Here the CDR3 DNA reads TGTGCCAGCAGCGTAGCCCTAGAAGGGAGAGGAAACACCATATATTTT. This encodes CASSVALEGRGNTIYF. The full variable domain, completed using reference TRBV9 and TRBJ1-3, is DSGVTQTPKHLITATGQRVTLRCSPRSGDLSVYWYQQSLDQGLQFLIQYYNGEERAKGNILERFSAQQFPDLHSELNLSSLELGDSALYFCASSVALEGRGNTIYFGEGSWLTVV.

The rearrangement joins TRBV5-5 to TRBJ2-5, with D maybe TRBD2 (6 bases). Germline V gives CDR1 SGHKS, CDR2 YYEKEE (reference sequence). Trimming took off 0 bases at V and 4 bases at J, with 13 bases between the two ends. The CDR3 spans 15 residues. As DNA, the CDR3 is TGTGCCAGCAGCTTGGACGGGGGAGCGAGAGAGACCCAGTACTTC. Translated, it gives CASSLDGGARETQYF.

This chain uses TRBV2 with TRBJ2-1; no definite D call. This CDR3 is 14 amino acids long. Germline values: CDR1 SNHLY, CDR2 FYNNEI. V lost 4 bases and J lost 7, with 14 bases in between. The CDR3 loop is CASSVGSVRNEQFF. The CDR3 nucleotides read TGTGCCAGCAGTGTAGGAAGCGTTAGGAATGAGCAGTTCTTC.

The chain joins TRBV15 to TRBJ2-5, with 7 positions matching TRBD1. The CDR3 sequence is 15 residues long. CDR1 is LNHNV and CDR2 is YYDKDF in the germline V gene (reference sequence). After removal of 1 base from V and 5 bases from J, the junction contained 7 bases not matched to a gene. CDR3 sequence reads: CATSRAETGKETQYF. The CDR3 bases are TGTGCCACCAGCAGAGCGGAGACAGGGAAGGAGACCCAGTACTTC.

V usage is TRBV5-3 and J usage is TRBJ2-1; 12 bases agree with TRBD1. TRBV5-3 is classed as an ORF, of uncertain function. After removal of 4 bases from V and 2 bases from J, the junction contained 16 bases not matched to a gene. The length of the CDR3 is 20 residues. The CDR3 DNA is TGTGCCAGAAGCATCAGGGACAGGGGGCCGCCGGGATCACCCTACAATGAGCAGTTCTTC. Amino acid sequence: CARSIRDRGPPGSPYNEQFF.

The J gene is TRBJ2-1, the V gene TRBV2; D not certain. In germline, CDR1 is SNHLY, CDR2 FYNNEI. Trimming took 7 bases from V and 12 from J, leaving 19 bases between them. This CDR3 contains 13 residues. The CDR3 DNA reads TGTGCCAGCAAGTATTCCCAGTCGATGGGGCAGTTCTTC. Its protein is CASKYSQSMGQFF.

V gene TRBV15 combines with J gene TRBJ1-5; no definite D call. Germline loops: CDR1 LNHNV, CDR2 YYDKDF (reference sequence). V lost 5 bases, J lost 9 bases, and 14 bases lay in between. The CDR3 has 13 residues. CDR3 DNA sequence: TGTGCCACCAGCTATGGTCCCTCCTCGCCCCAGCATTTT. Amino acids: CATSYGPSSPQHF.

This clone was observed a handful of times. The chain recombines TRBV28 with TRBJ2-7; 7 bases fit TRBD1. The germline CDR1 and CDR2 sequences are MDHEN and SYDVKM. V shed 6 bases, J shed 6 bases, and the junction held 8 bases outside the gene matches. The CDR3 covers 13 residues. The CDR3 region has the DNA TGTGCCAGCAGCTCAGGGGGTACGGGCGAGCAGTACTTC. Translated, it gives CASSSGGTGEQYF.

This chain joins TRBV6-1 and TRBJ1-2; TRBD1 is a possible D gene (6 bases). The CDR3 loop spans 15 amino acids. Per germline, CDR1 MNHNS and CDR2 SASEGT. The V and J ends lost 0 bases and 2 bases respectively, with 10 bases between them. DNA for the CDR3: TGTGCCAGCAGTGAAGCGCTTCAGGGGAACTATGGCTACACCTTC. As protein: CASSEALQGNYGYTF.

The V and J genes are TRBV5-1 and TRBJ2-1, with D hard to call. Germline V lookup: CDR1 SGHRS, CDR2 YFSETQ. The germline V and J ends were trimmed by 0 bases and 6 bases, with 13 bases remaining between them. The CDR3 sequence is 15 residues long. The CDR3: CASSLGVGRFNEQFF. The CDR3 DNA is TGCGCCAGCAGCTTGGGAGTCGGTAGGTTCAATGAGCAGTTCTTC. The full variable domain, completed using reference TRBV5-1 and TRBJ2-1, is KAGVTQTPRYLIKTRGQQVTLSCSPISGHRSVSWYQQTPGQGLQFLFEYFSETQRNKGNFPGRFSGRQFSNSRSEMNVSTLELGDSALYLCASSLGVGRFNEQFFGPGTRLTVL.

The chain combines TRBV11-3 with TRBJ2-2; no firm D call. This CDR3 has 12 residues. V lost 6 bases to trimming and J lost 2 bases, with 4 bases between them. CDR1 is SGHNT, CDR2 YENEEA, per germline. The CDR3 reads CASRGNTGELFF. The DNA for the CDR3 is TGTGCCAGCAGGGGAAACACCGGGGAGCTGTTTTTT. Combining the CDR3 with reference TRBV11-3 and TRBJ2-2 gives the whole variable domain EAGVVQSPRYKIIEKKQPVAFWCNPISGHNTLYWYLQNLGQGPELLIRYENEEAVDDSQLPKDRFSAERLKGVDSTLKIQPAELGDSAVYLCASRGNTGELFFGEGSRLTVL.